These 25 T cell receptor beta chains originate from one sample sequenced in a study of T cell repertoires in ileal Crohn's disease. This table comes from immunoSEQ multiplex PCR, and its TCRdb copy is limited to in-frame clones, with some not included. The sample has about 15,000 clones, 65% to 80% seen once. The sample's time point: neoterminal ileum biopsy at postoperative endoscopy, about 6 months after surgery. The material sequenced was ileal tissue. These receptors came from an adult with Crohn's disease.

The gene calls are TRBV5-1 and TRBJ2-7, with D perhaps given as TRBD1 or TRBD2 (6 bases each). The CDR3 is made up of 14 amino acids. The germline CDR1 and CDR2 sequences are SGHRS and YFSETQ. Trimming pared 8 bases from V and 6 bases from J, leaving 21 bases between. The CDR3 coding sequence is TGCGCCAGTCGCCGGGGTGGGGGGCCCCTCGAGCAGTACTTC. This codes for CASRRGGGPLEQYF.

The genes are TRBV18 and TRBJ2-7, with 8 bases matching TRBD2. The CDR3 is made up of 14 amino acids. V dropped 3 bases and J dropped 6; count of bases not matched to a gene: 7. The germline V gene encodes CDR1 KGHSH and CDR2 LQKENI. The CDR3 spells CASSPEVAGGEQYF. Written as DNA, the CDR3 is TGTGCCAGCTCACCGGAAGTTGCGGGGGGCGAGCAGTACTTC.

In its sample, this clone was seen a few times. The J gene is TRBJ2-4, the V gene TRBV27; 11 nucleotides align to TRBD1. The CDR3 runs to 14 residues. Germline V gene data show CDR1 as MNHEY and CDR2 as SMNVEV (reference sequence). V shed 2 bases, J shed 8 bases, and the junction held 2 bases outside the gene matches. Here the CDR3 DNA reads TGTGCCAGCAGTTTAGGACAGGGGGCTGACATTCAGTACTTC. Translating it yields CASSLGQGADIQYF.

This sequence joins TRBV29-1 and TRBJ1-1, with 9 bases lining up with TRBD1. V was pared by 0 bases and J by 4 bases, with 21 bases of the junction left unmatched. The CDR3 has 20 amino acids. The germline CDR1 and CDR2 sequences are SQVTM and ANQGSEA. The CDR3 here is CSVEDLLGSEDRGGSTEAFF. CDR3 coding DNA: TGCAGCGTTGAAGATCTTCTGGGTAGTGAGGACAGGGGTGGAAGCACTGAAGCTTTCTTT.

The CDR3 protein is CASTDRGSRNTIYF. CDR3 nucleotide sequence: TGTGCCAGCACAGACAGGGGGTCGAGAAACACCATATATTTT. This chain connects TRBV6-1 to TRBJ1-3, with 9 bases aligning to TRBD1. CDR3 length: 14 residues. The V segment lost 7 bases and the J segment 5 bases; nucleotides outside the gene matches: 6. Germline V gives CDR1 MNHNS, CDR2 SASEGT.

The gene calls are TRBV30 and TRBJ1-1; D might be TRBD1 (5 bases). This CDR3 is 13 amino acids long. CDR1 and CDR2 from the germline V gene are GTSNPN and SVGIG (reference sequence). Trimming stripped 6 bases from V and 1 base from J, with 12 bases between. The CDR3 DNA follows: TGTGCCTGCTCGAAGACAGCGAACACTGAAGCTTTCTTT. Amino acids: CACSKTANTEAFF.

This clone was found once. This sequence joins TRBV2 and TRBJ2-5; D ambiguous. Looked up from germline, CDR1 is SNHLY and CDR2 is FYNNEI. The CDR3 loop spans 12 amino acids. The V end was cut by 6 bases, the J end by 0 bases, with 5 bases between. CDR3 protein: CASRDNQETQYF. DNA for the CDR3: TGTGCCAGCAGGGATAACCAAGAGACCCAGTACTTC.

This clone came up once. V is TRBV10-3 and J is TRBJ1-2; possibly TRBD1 for D (5 bases). Germline V gene data show CDR1 as ENHRY and CDR2 as SYGVKD. CDR3 length: 15 residues. V was cut by 4 bases and J by 1 base, with 13 bases left in between. Written as DNA, the CDR3 is TGTGCCATCAGTGCGACCGGGACCGATAACTATGGCTACACCTTC. Amino acid sequence: CAISATGTDNYGYTF.

V is TRBV28 and J is TRBJ1-5; 7 nucleotides agree with TRBD1. The length of the CDR3 is 11 residues. After removal of 10 bases from V and 11 bases from J, the junction contained 8 bases not matched to a gene. CDR1 is MDHEN and CDR2 is SYDVKM in the germline V gene. CDR3 nucleotide sequence: TGTGCCACCGGACAGGTCCGAGCCCAGCATTTT. This encodes CATGQVRAQHF.

V gene TRBV4-1 combines with J gene TRBJ2-7, with D perhaps TRBD2 (5 bases). The CDR3 length is 14 residues. Trimming removed 2 bases at V and 0 bases at J, with 8 bases between. Germline V CDR1 and CDR2: MGHRA, YSYEKL. The CDR3: CASSQSSVSYEQYF. For the CDR3, the DNA is TGCGCCAGCAGCCAAAGTAGCGTCTCCTACGAGCAGTACTTC.

This clone was counted a single time. V usage is TRBV5-6 and J usage is TRBJ2-3; tentatively, D is TRBD2 (7 bases). V was clipped by 3 bases and J by 10 bases, with 27 bases between them. Germline CDR1 is SGHDT and CDR2 is YYEEEE. This CDR3 is built from 17 residues. The CDR3 protein is CASSSTPTEGGTFAQYF. The CDR3, as DNA: TGTGCCAGCAGCTCAACCCCGACAGAGGGGGGGACCTTCGCGCAGTATTTT.

The chain joins TRBV5-1 to TRBJ2-5; D ambiguous. V gave up 0 bases and J gave up 4 bases, with 10 bases separating them. This CDR3 is 14 amino acids long. Germline V gene sequence: CDR1 SGHRS, CDR2 YFSETQ. CDR3 sequence reads: CASSLARVVETQYF. The CDR3 DNA reads TGCGCCAGCAGCTTGGCCCGGGTGGTAGAGACCCAGTACTTC.

Comments on this clone: Other nucleotide sequences from this sample produce the same CDR3. The chain employs TRBV7-9 and TRBJ2-5, with D possibly being TRBD2 (6 bases). The CDR3 has 13 residues. Germline values: CDR1 SEHNR, CDR2 FQNEAQ (reference sequence). Trimming pared 3 bases from V and 1 base from J, leaving 6 bases between. Here the CDR3 reads CASSFGGQETQYF. CDR3 DNA sequence: TGTGCCAGCAGCTTCGGGGGCCAAGAGACCCAGTACTTC.

The chain carries TRBV11-2 and TRBJ1-3, with a tentative D call TRBD1 (6 bases). This CDR3 region has 17 residues. The V end lost 4 bases, the J end lost 0 bases, and 16 bases lay between the germline ends. Germline loops: CDR1 SGHAT, CDR2 FQNNGV. The CDR3 DNA sequence: TGTGCCAGCAGCTACCGCCGACAGGCAACCTCTGGAAACACCATATATTTT. Translated: CASSYRRQATSGNTIYF.

This sequence joins TRBV9 and TRBJ2-6; no clear D gene. The V end was cut by 4 bases, the J end by 4 bases, with 18 bases between. Germline V gene sequence: CDR1 SGDLS, CDR2 YYNGEE. The CDR3 is 17 residues long. CDR3 nucleotides: TGTGCCAGCAGCCCCCAGCTCTCCACGTACGGGGCCAACGTCCTGACTTTC. Its translation: CASSPQLSTYGANVLTF.

The chain recombines TRBV7-2 with TRBJ2-2; D is unresolved. CDR1 is SGHTA and CDR2 is FQGNSA in the germline V gene. The CDR3 sequence is 12 residues long. V dropped 5 bases and J dropped 6 bases, with 7 bases sitting between them. The DNA for the CDR3 is TGTGCCAGCAGCGTCTCGTCCGGGGAGCTGTTTTTT. It translates to CASSVSSGELFF.

The chain employs TRBV18 and TRBJ1-4; maybe TRBD1 (5 bases). The germline V and J ends were trimmed by 4 bases and 8 bases, with 11 bases remaining between them. CDR3 size: 13 residues. Germline V CDR1 and CDR2: KGHSH, LQKENI. CDR3: CASSRSRDEKLFF. The CDR3 coding sequence is TGTGCCAGCTCACGATCGCGGGACGAAAAACTGTTTTTT.

V is TRBV7-3 and J is TRBJ2-2, with TRBD2 matching over 7 bases. Looked up from germline, CDR1 is SGHTA and CDR2 is FQGTGA. This CDR3 region has 18 residues. V lost 0 bases and J lost 4; bases outside the gene matches: 11. This CDR3 is CASSLTGVGGGPTGELFF. DNA for the CDR3: TGTGCCAGCAGCTTAACGGGTGTAGGCGGGGGACCCACCGGGGAGCTGTTTTTT. Looking up the rest from reference TRBV7-3 and TRBJ2-2 gives the full variable domain: GAGVSQTPSNKVTEKGKYVELRCDPISGHTALYWYRQSLGQGPEFLIYFQGTGAADDSGLPNDRFFAVRPEGSVSTLKIQRTERGDSAVYLCASSLTGVGGGPTGELFFGEGSRLTVL.

CDR3 amino acids: CASSLDGGDTDTQYF. The CDR3 coding sequence is TGTGCCAGCAGCTTAGATGGCGGGGACACAGATACGCAGTATTTT. This chain joins TRBV7-8 and TRBJ2-3, with D possibly TRBD2 on 6 matching bases. CDR1 and CDR2 from the germline V gene are SGHVS and FQNEAQ. V was cut by 1 base and J by 2 bases, with 10 bases left in between. The length of the CDR3 is 15 residues.

The chain joins TRBV10-2 to TRBJ1-2, with no clear D. Trimming took 0 bases from V and 8 from J, leaving 7 bases between them. The CDR3 runs to 12 residues. Germline lookup yields CDR1 WSHSY and CDR2 SAAADI. CDR3 bases: TGCGCCAGCAGTGAGTCTTGGGAAGGCTACACCTTC. Encoded protein: CASSESWEGYTF.

CDR3 region: CASGREGQKAQHF. The CDR3 DNA follows: TGTGCCAGCGGGCGGGAGGGCCAGAAGGCCCAGCATTTT. V is TRBV28 and J is TRBJ2-3; no clear D gene. The end of the DNA aligns better with TRBJ1-5, so the J call may be wrong. The CDR3 is made up of 13 amino acids. Germline-derived CDR1 and CDR2 are MDHEN and SYDVKM.

The CDR3 region is CASSLVGDTQYF. CDR3 in DNA: TGTGCCAGCAGTCTCGTCGGAGATACGCAGTATTTT. The rearrangement joins TRBV28 to TRBJ2-3; D is ambiguous. The CDR3 runs 12 residues. The V gene lost 5 bases and the J gene lost 5 bases, with 8 bases spanning the gap. Germline V gives CDR1 MDHEN, CDR2 SYDVKM. The variable domain in full, completed from reference TRBV28 and TRBJ2-3, reads DVKVTQSSRYLVKRTGEKVFLECVQDMDHENMFWYRQDPGLGLRLIYFSYDVKMKEKGDIPEGYSVSREKKERFSLILESASTNQTSMYLCASSLVGDTQYFGPGTRLTVL.

The gene calls are TRBV11-1 and TRBJ1-1, with 8 bases fitting TRBD1. The germline gives CDR1 SGHAT, CDR2 FQDESV (reference sequence). The ends lost 0 bases at V and 4 bases at J; junction bases unmatched: 4. The CDR3 contains 15 residues. CDR3 in DNA: TGTGCCAGCAGCTTAGCAGGACAGGGCGGCACTGAAGCTTTCTTT. Translating it yields CASSLAGQGGTEAFF.

This clone appeared a single time. The chain links TRBV5-1 to TRBJ2-3; D may be TRBD2 (5 bases). In germline, CDR1 is SGHRS, CDR2 YFSETQ. The CDR3 is made up of 15 amino acids. Trimming took off 3 bases at V and 1 base at J, with 12 bases between the two ends. In nucleotides, the CDR3 is TGCGCCAGCAGCTCCCCGGGGTGGGGCACAGATACGCAGTATTTT. Encoded protein: CASSSPGWGTDTQYF.

The chain uses TRBV6-7 and TRBJ2-7; 8 bases align to TRBD1. TRBV6-7 is assigned to the ORF class and has an uncertain function. This CDR3 contains 15 residues. Trimming took 2 bases from V and 0 from J; bases not matched to a gene: 3. The CDR3 coding sequence is TGTGCCAGCAGTTACCGGGACAGGTCCTCCTACGAGCAGTACTTC. Protein product: CASSYRDRSSYEQYF.